These 6 T cell receptor beta chains were sequenced from one sample in a study of T cells after yellow fever vaccination. From the 5' RACE reads, TCRdb called clonotypes with MiXCR, one entry per CDR3 protein. In the table there are hundreds of thousands of distinct CDR3 sequences, approximately 10% of which are singletons. The sequencing used PBMCs, collected on the day of the first yellow fever vaccination. The receptors shown here come from a man between 18 and 35 years old who received the YFV17D yellow fever vaccine.

This rearrangement joins TRBV12-3 or TRBV12-4 to TRBJ1-1; D not resolved. The CDR3 is 13 amino acids. V lost 2 bases to trimming and J lost 4 bases, with 8 bases between them. The CDR3 bases are TGTGCCAGCAGTTTATATCTGGTCACTGAAGCTTTCTTT. Translated, it gives CASSLYLVTEAFF.

This clonotype was seen more than once but under ten times. This chain uses TRBV20-1 with TRBJ1-5; a possible D gene is TRBD1 (5 bases). The CDR3 has 15 residues. Germline-derived CDR1 and CDR2 are DFQATT and SNEGSKA (reference sequence). Trimming left V 4 bases short and J 5 bases short, with 18 bases between. This chain's CDR3 is CSATDVTGGDQPQHF. CDR3 DNA: TGCAGTGCTACGGACGTCACCGGGGGGGATCAGCCCCAGCATTTT.

This clonotype has at least ten counts. J is TRBJ2-5 and V is TRBV12-3 or TRBV12-4; no reliable D call. V was cut by 1 base and J by 1 base, with 7 bases left in between. The CDR3 length is 14 residues. Here the CDR3 reads CASSLGPTQETQYF. The CDR3 DNA reads TGTGCCAGCAGTTTAGGACCCACCCAAGAGACCCAGTACTTC.

This clonotype came up a few times. The chain couples TRBV6-1 to TRBJ1-1; tentative D call: TRBD1 (5 bases). V was trimmed by 4 bases and J by 4 bases, leaving 13 bases between them. Per germline, CDR1 MNHNS and CDR2 SASEGT. This CDR3 spans 14 amino acids. The CDR3 coding sequence is TGTGCCAGCAGTGGGGACGGTTGGAGCACTGAAGCTTTCTTT. Amino acids: CASSGDGWSTEAFF.

This clonotype appeared many times. This chain joins TRBV20-1 and TRBJ2-7, with TRBD2 as a possible D gene (6 bases). V gave up 1 base and J gave up 5 bases, with 21 bases separating them. Germline CDR1 DFQATT, CDR2 SNEGSKA (reference sequence). The CDR3 is made up of 16 amino acids. The CDR3 loop is CSARGASGRSRDEQYF. The DNA for the CDR3 is TGCAGTGCTAGAGGAGCCTCTGGGAGGTCCAGGGACGAGCAGTACTTC.

This clonotype was found a few times. The V gene is TRBV6-1, the J gene TRBJ1-1; possible D gene TRBD1, 5 bases. The ends were cut back, 0 bases at V and 0 bases at J, with 8 bases in the middle. CDR1 is MNHNS, CDR2 SASEGT, per germline. This CDR3 contains 15 residues. CDR3 nucleotide sequence: TGTGCCAGCAGTGAAGCGGCCAGGGTGAACACTGAAGCTTTCTTT. Translation gives CASSEAARVNTEAFF.